The 7 T cell receptor beta chains presented below share a single source sample, sequenced in a study of blood T cell repertoires in COVID-19. Using immunoSEQ multiplex PCR, the repertoire was profiled, and TCRdb retains in-frame clones only, with some absent. The data contain around 340,000 clones, roughly nine tenths of them singletons. Specimen: peripheral blood. Receptors were obtained from a woman aged 55-75 years with COVID-19, enrolled during active disease.

The V and J genes are TRBV19 and TRBJ1-1; D perhaps matches TRBD1 (6 bases). The CDR3 is 12 amino acids. Trimming shortened V by 6 bases and J by 3 bases, and 8 bases separated the two germline ends. Germline V gene lookup returns CDR1 LNHDA and CDR2 SQIVND (reference sequence). The CDR3 is CASSTGYTEAFF. CDR3 nucleotide sequence: TGTGCCAGTAGCACAGGGTACACTGAAGCTTTCTTT.

The chain carries TRBV4-1 and TRBJ2-1; D may be TRBD2 (6 bases). With 4 bases removed from V and 3 bases from J, the gap between germline ends came to 10 bases. Germline CDR1 reads MGHRA; CDR2 reads YSYEKL. This CDR3 is built from 14 residues. CDR3 protein: CASSLGGDYNEQFF. The CDR3 DNA sequence: TGCGCCAGCAGCCTGGGGGGAGACTACAATGAGCAGTTCTTC.

The chain carries TRBV14 and TRBJ1-1; D gene unclear. This CDR3 has 13 amino acids. The V gene's germline CDR1 is SGHDN and CDR2 FVKESK. The V and J ends lost 5 bases and 1 base respectively, with 8 bases between them. The CDR3 loop is CASSIHTNTEAFF. The CDR3 DNA follows: TGTGCCAGCAGCATACATACGAACACTGAAGCTTTCTTT.

The DNA for the CDR3 is TGCGCCAGCAGCTTGGGTCAGTATGCCTACGAGCAGTACTTC. It specifies CASSLGQYAYEQYF. The chain joins TRBV5-1 to TRBJ2-7; D is ambiguous. The CDR3 is made up of 14 amino acids. Germline CDR1 SGHRS, CDR2 YFSETQ. Trimming took 0 bases from V and 2 from J, leaving 9 bases between them.

On this clone itself: Different DNA sequences within this sample yield the same CDR3. The CDR3 region has the DNA TGTGCCAGCAGCTTAGAGCGGGGCAATCAGCCCCAGCATTTT. It translates to CASSLERGNQPQHF. J is TRBJ1-5 and V is TRBV7-2; D is unresolved. Trimming stripped 1 base from V and 2 bases from J, with 6 bases between. Germline lookup yields CDR1 SGHTA and CDR2 FQGNSA. There are 14 residues in the CDR3.

This clone was picked up a small number of times. The V and J genes are TRBV2 and TRBJ1-1; D gene uncertain. Trimming shortened V by 4 bases and J by 2 bases, and 8 bases separated the two germline ends. Germline loops: CDR1 SNHLY, CDR2 FYNNEI. The CDR3 is 13 residues long. The CDR3 protein is CASSGPGNTEAFF. The CDR3 region has the DNA TGTGCCAGCAGTGGCCCGGGAAACACTGAAGCTTTCTTT. Complete variable domain (other parts from reference TRBV2 and TRBJ1-1): EPEVTQTPSHQVTQMGQEVILRCVPISNHLYFYWYRQILGQKVEFLVSFYNNEISEKSEIFDDQFSVERPDGSNFTLKIRSTKLEDSAMYFCASSGPGNTEAFFGQGTRLTVV.

The chain uses TRBV28 and TRBJ2-3; possible D gene TRBD2, 6 bases. V lost 6 bases to trimming and J lost 13 bases, with 17 bases between them. The CDR3 is 12 amino acids. CDR1 is MDHEN, CDR2 SYDVKM, per germline. CDR3: CASRHQTGEEYF. The CDR3 coding sequence is TGTGCCAGCAGACACCAAACTGGGGAGGAGTATTTT.